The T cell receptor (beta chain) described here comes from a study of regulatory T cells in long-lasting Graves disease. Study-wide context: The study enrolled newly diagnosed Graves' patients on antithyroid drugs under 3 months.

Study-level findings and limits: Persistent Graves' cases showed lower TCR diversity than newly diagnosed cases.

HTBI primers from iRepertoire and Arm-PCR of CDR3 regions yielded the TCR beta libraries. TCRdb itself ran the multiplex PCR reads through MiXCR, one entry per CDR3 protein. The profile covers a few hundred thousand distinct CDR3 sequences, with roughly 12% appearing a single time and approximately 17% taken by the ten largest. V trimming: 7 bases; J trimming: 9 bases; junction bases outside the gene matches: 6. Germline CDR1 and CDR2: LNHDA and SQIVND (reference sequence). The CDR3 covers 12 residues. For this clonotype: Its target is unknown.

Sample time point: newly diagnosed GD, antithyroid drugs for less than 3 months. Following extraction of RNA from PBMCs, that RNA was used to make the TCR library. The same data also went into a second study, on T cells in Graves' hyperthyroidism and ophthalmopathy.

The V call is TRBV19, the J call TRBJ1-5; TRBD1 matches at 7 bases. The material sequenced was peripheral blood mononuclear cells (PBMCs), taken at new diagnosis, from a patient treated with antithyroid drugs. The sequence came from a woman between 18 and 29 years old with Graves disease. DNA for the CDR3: TGTGCCAGTACCGGACAGGTAGGGCCCCAGCATTTT. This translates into CASTGQVGPQHF.